This T cell receptor (beta chain) is drawn from a study of blood T cell repertoires in COVID-19. Overall study: Samples representing acute and convalescent COVID-19 were sourced from the United States, Italy and Spain. PBMCs, B-cell-depleted T cells, or T cells were the source of the cDNA or gDNA that made up the material.

Trimming pared 4 bases from V and 2 bases from J, leaving 16 bases between. From germline, CDR1 is SGHNT and CDR2 YYREEE (reference sequence). This CDR3 comprises 16 residues. Authors' analysis steps: For nucleated cells, counts were estimated from reference gene primer amplification. Here immunoSEQ multiplex PCR was the method, and the copy in TCRdb shows in-frame clones only, minus some. That table supplies the V and J calls and clone size; D and trimming were determined from the DNA. In the table there are around 200,000 clones, approximately 87% of which are singletons. V usage is TRBV5-4 and J usage is TRBJ2-1; a possible D gene is TRBD2 (6 bases). This receptor was taken from an older man with active or convalescent COVID-19. The sequenced sample was peripheral blood. The CDR3 DNA reads as TGTGCCAGCAGCAAGGGACTTCAATCTGCCTACAATGAGCAGTTCTTC. Encoded protein: CASSKGLQSAYNEQFF. Complete variable domain (other parts from reference TRBV5-4 and TRBJ2-1): ETGVTQSPTHLIKTRGQQVTLRCSSQSGHNTVSWYQQALGQGPQFIFQYYREEENGRGNFPPRFSGLQFPNYSSELNVNALELDDSALYLCASSKGLQSAYNEQFFGPGTRLTVL.